The 27 T cell receptor beta chains reported below all come from one sample, sequenced in a study of yellow fever vaccine responses in identical twins. TCRdb itself ran the RT-PCR reads through MiXCR, one entry per CDR3 protein. The sample includes about 19,000 distinct CDR3 sequences, roughly two thirds of them seen just once. The source material was T cells from blood (PBMCs), unsorted or a sorted subset (not recorded which), sampled before or after yellow fever vaccination (not recorded which). Source of these receptors: a woman under 30 who received the yellow fever vaccine.

The genes are TRBV7-6 and TRBJ2-2; 9 nucleotides align to TRBD1. Germline-derived CDR1 and CDR2 are SGHVS and FNYEAQ. The CDR3 loop spans 17 amino acids. J was trimmed by 6 bases and V by 3 bases; bases with no gene match: 11. Written as DNA, the CDR3 is TGTGCCAGCAGCTTTATCATCGGGACAGGGTCGGCCGGGGAGCTGTTTTTT. This sequence encodes CASSFIIGTGSAGELFF.

The V gene is TRBV10-1, the J gene TRBJ2-3; 7 bases agree with TRBD2. This CDR3 contains 14 residues. Germline V lookup: CDR1 WNHNN, CDR2 SYGVQD (reference sequence). The ends lost 3 bases at V and 4 bases at J; junction bases unmatched: 4. The CDR3 nucleotides read TGCGCCAGCAGTGAATCGCGGGAGCCAGATACGCAGTATTTT. Encoded protein: CASSESREPDTQYF.

The J gene is TRBJ1-5, the V gene TRBV7-8; unclear D gene. The CDR3 spans 13 residues. Germline V lookup: CDR1 SGHVS, CDR2 FQNEAQ. Trimming removed 4 bases at V and 4 bases at J, with 8 bases between. The CDR3 sequence is CASSSERNQPQHF. CDR3 DNA: TGTGCCAGCAGCTCCGAGCGGAATCAGCCCCAGCATTTT.

This clonotype has more than one count but fewer than ten. The chain has TRBV28 and TRBJ2-7, with 7 nucleotides matching TRBD1. This CDR3 is built from 15 residues. Germline lookup yields CDR1 MDHEN and CDR2 SYDVKM. J was trimmed by 3 bases and V by 6 bases; bases with no gene match: 11. CDR3 sequence: CASRPETGPLYEQYV. CDR3 in DNA: TGTGCCAGCAGACCTGAGACAGGGCCTCTCTACGAGCAGTACGTC.

This clonotype showed up just a few times. The V call is TRBV28, the J call TRBJ2-7; D tentatively reads TRBD1 or TRBD2 (5 bases each). V gave up 3 bases and J gave up 3 bases, with 12 bases separating them. The CDR3 is made up of 14 amino acids. Germline assignment: CDR1 MDHEN and CDR2 SYDVKM. In DNA form, the CDR3 reads TGTGCCAGCAGTTTCGGGGCCCCCATCTACGAGCAGTACTTC. Translated: CASSFGAPIYEQYF.

This clonotype was observed a handful of times. The chain has TRBV18 and TRBJ2-7, with D perhaps TRBD1 (6 bases). There are 14 residues in the CDR3. V was pared by 3 bases and J by 3 bases, with 12 bases between. CDR1 is KGHSH, CDR2 LQKENI, per germline. CDR3 DNA sequence: TGTGCCAGCTCACCCGGGACATTCTTCTACGAGCAGTACGTC. It translates to CASSPGTFFYEQYV.

This sequence joins TRBV14 and TRBJ2-7; the match to TRBD2 covers 10 bases. This CDR3 spans 15 amino acids. Germline V gives CDR1 SGHDN, CDR2 FVKESK. J gave up 3 bases and V 2 bases, and 4 bases lay outside the gene matches. CDR3 region: CASSQTSGTFYEQYF. The CDR3 bases are TGTGCCAGCAGCCAAACTAGCGGGACTTTCTACGAGCAGTACTTC.

This chain links TRBV29-1 with TRBJ1-1; D is uncertain. This CDR3 is 12 amino acids long. Trimming took off 6 bases at V and 3 bases at J, with 11 bases between the two ends. CDR1 is SQVTM and CDR2 is ANQGSEA in the germline V gene. This chain's CDR3 is CSVAPGYTEAFF. The DNA of the CDR3 is TGCAGCGTGGCCCCAGGCTACACTGAAGCTTTCTTT.

This clonotype was detected only a few times. This chain connects TRBV29-1 to TRBJ1-3; no definite D call. Trimming removed 3 bases from V and 1 base from J, with 7 bases in between. Germline CDR1 SQVTM, CDR2 ANQGSEA. The CDR3 length is 13 residues. DNA for the CDR3: TGCAGCGTTGACGCAGAGTCTGGAAACACCATATATTTT. Translated: CSVDAESGNTIYF.

In this sample, this clonotype turned up a few times. The chain is built from TRBV6-5 and TRBJ1-1; no clear D gene. V was pared by 0 bases and J by 4 bases, with 12 bases between. The V gene's germline CDR1 is MNHEY and CDR2 SVGAGI. The CDR3 has 15 amino acids. CDR3: CASSYSMGIGTEAFF. CDR3 DNA: TGTGCCAGCAGTTACTCGATGGGGATTGGCACTGAAGCTTTCTTT.

This sequence joins TRBV11-2 and TRBJ2-1; 8 positions agree with TRBD2. This CDR3 is 17 amino acids long. Per germline, CDR1 SGHAT and CDR2 FQNNGV. With V trimmed by 4 bases and J by 2 bases, 10 bases remained unmatched. CDR3 residues: CASSSGVAGRPYNEQFF. CDR3 sequence (DNA): TGTGCCAGCAGCTCCGGTGTAGCGGGAAGACCCTACAATGAGCAGTTCTTC.

The genes are TRBV12-5 and TRBJ2-3; unclear D gene. With 6 bases removed from V and 2 bases from J, the gap between germline ends came to 9 bases. Germline CDR1 is LGHNT and CDR2 is FRNRAP. This CDR3 comprises 13 residues. CDR3 residues: CASGSRYTDTQYF. In DNA form, the CDR3 reads TGTGCTAGTGGGAGCCGATACACAGATACGCAGTATTTT.

This clonotype has just a few counts. V is TRBV11-2 and J is TRBJ2-3; D is uncertain. This CDR3 comprises 17 residues. V lost 3 bases, J lost 2 bases, and 18 bases lay in between. Germline V gene sequence: CDR1 SGHAT, CDR2 FQNNGV. The CDR3 DNA is TGTGCCAGCAGCTTGTTTCTTACCACTGCAAACACAGATACGCAGTATTTT. This codes for CASSLFLTTANTDTQYF.

The rearrangement uses TRBV2 and TRBJ1-1; tentative D call: TRBD1 (5 bases). This CDR3 contains 13 residues. Germline values: CDR1 SNHLY, CDR2 FYNNEI. Trimming pared 8 bases from V and 5 bases from J, leaving 15 bases between. The CDR3 loop reads CASRPGRATEAFF. In DNA, the CDR3 is TGTGCCAGCCGCCCAGGGAGAGCGACTGAAGCTTTCTTT.

The gene calls are TRBV29-1 and TRBJ2-3; D is undetermined. The CDR3 extends over 12 amino acids. CDR1 SQVTM and CDR2 ANQGSEA come from the germline V gene. Trimming pared 7 bases from V and 6 bases from J, leaving 14 bases between. CDR3 nucleotides: TGCAGCGCTGCGTCCGTCCCGGATACGCAGTATTTT. Amino acids: CSAASVPDTQYF.

This rearrangement joins TRBV4-2 to TRBJ2-2, with D possibly matching TRBD1 (5 bases). The CDR3 has 15 residues. Trimming took off 3 bases at V and 5 bases at J, with 13 bases between the two ends. In germline, CDR1 is LGHNA, CDR2 YNFKEQ. The CDR3 reads CASSQGQGRTGELFF. CDR3 nucleotide sequence: TGTGCCAGCAGCCAGGGGCAGGGTCGAACCGGGGAGCTGTTTTTT.

This clonotype was seen just once. The rearrangement links TRBV24-1 to TRBJ1-2; D unresolved. CDR3 length: 13 residues. The germline V and J ends were trimmed by 3 bases and 8 bases, with 12 bases remaining between them. CDR1 and CDR2 (germline): KGHDR, SFDVKD. The CDR3 region is CATSDQRMRGYTF. In nucleotides, the CDR3 is TGTGCCACCAGTGATCAGAGGATGCGGGGCTACACCTTC.

In this sample, this clonotype turned up a few times. V and J are TRBV18 and TRBJ2-3, with D unresolved. Per the germline V gene, CDR1 is KGHSH and CDR2 is LQKENI. This CDR3 is 12 amino acids long. V lost 2 bases and J lost 3, with 3 bases in between. CDR3 sequence (DNA): TGTGCCAGCTCACCAAGGACAGATACGCAGTATTTT. Residues: CASSPRTDTQYF.

This clonotype has a single count. This chain links TRBV6-1 with TRBJ2-1; D not resolved. Germline V gene sequence: CDR1 MNHNS, CDR2 SASEGT. Trimming shortened V by 5 bases and J by 0 bases, and 11 bases separated the two germline ends. This CDR3 is built from 15 residues. The CDR3 DNA sequence: TGTGCCAGCAGTCAAAGGGCCTACTCCTACAATGAGCAGTTCTTC. Protein product: CASSQRAYSYNEQFF.

V is TRBV5-1 and J is TRBJ2-5; a weak D match, TRBD1 (5 bases). The germline CDR1 and CDR2 sequences are SGHRS and YFSETQ. V lost 1 base, J lost 5 bases, and 15 bases lay in between. This CDR3 spans 15 amino acids. This CDR3 is CASSLRGWNTETQYF. For the CDR3, the DNA is TGCGCCAGCAGCTTGAGGGGCTGGAACACTGAGACCCAGTACTTC.

V gene TRBV5-4 combines with J gene TRBJ1-1, with 8 bases identical to TRBD1. The length of the CDR3 is 14 residues. The J segment lost 6 bases and the V segment lost 1 base, leaving 5 bases of the junction unmatched. CDR1 SGHNT and CDR2 YYREEE come from the germline V gene (reference sequence). CDR3 region: CASSLRTGRPEAFF. CDR3 sequence (DNA): TGTGCCAGCAGCTTGAGGACAGGGAGGCCTGAAGCTTTCTTT.

V gene TRBV12-3 or TRBV12-4 combines with J gene TRBJ2-5; D is uncertain. Trimming pared 6 bases from V and 7 bases from J, leaving 15 bases between. The CDR3 extends over 13 amino acids. CDR3 nucleotide sequence: TGTGCCAGCAGATTGCACGCCGCGGCGACCCAGTACTTC. Translated: CASRLHAAATQYF.

The rearrangement links TRBV15 to TRBJ2-2; unclear D gene. Per germline, CDR1 LNHNV and CDR2 YYDKDF (reference sequence). With 0 bases removed from V and 0 bases from J, the gap between germline ends came to 11 bases. This CDR3 comprises 17 residues. CDR3 DNA: TGTGCCACCAGCAGAGATCGGAGCAGTACGAACACCGGGGAGCTGTTTTTT. It encodes CATSRDRSSTNTGELFF. Using reference TRBV15 and TRBJ2-2 for the parts outside the CDR3, the full variable domain is DAMVIQNPRYQVTQFGKPVTLSCSQTLNHNVMYWYQQKSSQAPKLLFHYYDKDFNNEADTPDNFQSRRPNTSFCFLDIRSPGLGDTAMYLCATSRDRSSTNTGELFFGEGSRLTVL.

V is TRBV5-1 and J is TRBJ1-2; D ambiguous. The CDR3 totals 17 residues. Per the germline V gene, CDR1 is SGHRS and CDR2 is YFSETQ. Trimming removed 4 bases at V and 6 bases at J, with 25 bases between. The CDR3 DNA reads as TGCGCCAGCAGCAACTCCACGGGTTTGGGGTCGGGGAATGGCTACACCTTC. Encoded protein: CASSNSTGLGSGNGYTF.

The J gene is TRBJ2-1, the V gene TRBV2, with D possibly TRBD2 on 5 matching bases. Deletions cut 3 bases from V and 6 bases from J, with 9 bases between. From germline, CDR1 is SNHLY and CDR2 FYNNEI. There are 13 residues in the CDR3. The CDR3 region is CASSEPGVNEQFF. DNA for the CDR3: TGTGCCAGCAGTGAGCCCGGGGTCAATGAGCAGTTCTTC. Drawing the rest from reference TRBV2 and TRBJ2-1, the complete variable domain is EPEVTQTPSHQVTQMGQEVILRCVPISNHLYFYWYRQILGQKVEFLVSFYNNEISEKSEIFDDQFSVERPDGSNFTLKIRSTKLEDSAMYFCASSEPGVNEQFFGPGTRLTVL.

The chain employs TRBV5-1 and TRBJ1-1; 8 bases are shared with TRBD1. Germline loops: CDR1 SGHRS, CDR2 YFSETQ. The trim removed 5 bases at V and 11 bases at J, leaving 14 bases unmatched. This CDR3 contains 14 residues. In nucleotides, the CDR3 is TGCGCCAGCAGGGTGACGGGCCAGGGGGCGTCTGCTTTCTTT. It translates to CASRVTGQGASAFF.

The chain uses TRBV5-1 and TRBJ2-5, with a possible D match to TRBD1 (6 bases). The CDR3 loop spans 16 amino acids. Germline V CDR1 and CDR2: SGHRS, YFSETQ. Trimming removed 4 bases at V and 4 bases at J, with 20 bases between. The CDR3 reads CASSEVRRQGSETQYF. In DNA, the CDR3 is TGCGCCAGCAGCGAGGTCAGACGCCAGGGGTCAGAGACCCAGTACTTC.